This T cell receptor beta chain was sequenced in a study of T cell responses to AZD1222 COVID-19 vaccine. This table comes from immunoSEQ multiplex PCR, and its TCRdb copy is limited to in-frame clones, with some not included. Of approximately 120,000 clones in the sample, around 89% were seen once. This CDR3 is 14 amino acids long. Germline V gene sequence: CDR1 MNHNY, CDR2 SVGAGI (reference sequence). The V and J ends lost 5 bases and 1 base, in that order; junction bases with no gene match: 3. The specimen was peripheral blood, collected on day 0 of AZD1222 vaccination. The chain employs TRBV6-6 and TRBJ2-7, with 9 bases aligning to TRBD2. The source is an adult in good health. The CDR3: CASSLAGSSYEQYF. Here the CDR3 DNA reads TGTGCCAGCAGTCTAGCGGGATCTTCCTACGAGCAGTACTTC.